The 9 T cell receptor beta chains listed next were all sequenced from one sample in a study of human T cells and chemical hapten exposure. Using its own MiXCR run on the RACE reads, TCRdb lists one record per CDR3 protein. The sample records about 49,000 distinct CDR3 sequences, about 10% being singletons. The sample's time point: patch test 1, 2 weeks after DPC sensitization. Noted treatment: therapeutic diphenylcyclopropenone sensitization with weekly scalp DPC. The material was whole blood, obtained in connection with sensitization to the hapten diphenylcyclopropenone (DPC). These receptors all stem from a woman aged 45-59 years with alopecia areata. Some clones in this sample may be carry-over from other donors' samples.

The V gene is TRBV6-5, the J gene TRBJ1-2; unclear D gene. The CDR3 has 13 amino acids. The germline V gene encodes CDR1 MNHEY and CDR2 SVGAGI. The V end lost 6 bases, the J end lost 2 bases, and 10 bases lay between the germline ends. CDR3 protein: CASSQTANYGYTF. CDR3 nucleotide sequence: TGTGCCAGCAGCCAAACAGCCAACTATGGCTACACCTTC.

This clonotype showed up many times. V gene TRBV6-5 combines with J gene TRBJ2-7; 9 bases are shared with TRBD2. The CDR3 extends over 12 amino acids. CDR1 is MNHEY and CDR2 is SVGAGI in the germline V gene. J was trimmed by 7 bases and V by 7 bases; bases with no gene match: 5. CDR3 in DNA: TGTGCCAGCACCTCAGCGGGAGGAGAGCAGTACTTC. As protein: CASTSAGGEQYF.

CDR3 sequence reads: CASSPSGSTDTQYF. The CDR3 region has the DNA TGTGCCAGCAGTCCTAGCGGGAGCACAGATACGCAGTATTTT. The chain carries TRBV28 and TRBJ2-3, with 8 bases identical to TRBD2. J was trimmed by 0 bases and V by 5 bases; bases with no gene match: 1. Looked up from germline, CDR1 is MDHEN and CDR2 is SYDVKM. The CDR3 length is 14 residues.

This clonotype has ten or more counts. The V call is TRBV5-1, the J call TRBJ2-7; 8 nucleotides line up with TRBD1. After removal of 0 bases from V and 2 bases from J, the junction contained 4 bases not matched to a gene. Germline CDR1 is SGHRS and CDR2 is YFSETQ. The CDR3 consists of 15 residues. The CDR3 DNA reads as TGCGCCAGCAGCTTGGCGGCAGGGGGCACCTACGAGCAGTACTTC. The encoded protein is CASSLAAGGTYEQYF.

This clonotype was found many times. The chain joins TRBV20-1 to TRBJ1-5, with D maybe TRBD1 (5 bases). Germline V gene sequence: CDR1 DFQATT, CDR2 SNEGSKA (reference sequence). This CDR3 has 13 amino acids. Deletions cut 5 bases from V and 7 bases from J, with 15 bases between. The CDR3 loop is CSAYQGEGQPQHF. The CDR3 coding sequence is TGCAGTGCTTATCAGGGAGAGGGACAGCCCCAGCATTTT.

This clonotype was detected ten times or more. The chain links TRBV5-5 to TRBJ2-3; perhaps D is TRBD1 or TRBD2 (5 bases each). Per the germline V gene, CDR1 is SGHKS and CDR2 is YYEKEE (reference sequence). There are 15 residues in the CDR3. Trimming left V 1 base short and J 0 bases short, with 9 bases between. The CDR3 nucleotides read TGTGCCAGCAGCTTGAGGGACGTAAGCACAGATACGCAGTATTTT. Translated, it gives CASSLRDVSTDTQYF. The complete variable domain, with remaining parts taken from reference TRBV5-5 and TRBJ2-3, reads DAGVTQSPTHLIKTRGQQVTLRCSPISGHKSVSWYQQVLGQGPQFIFQYYEKEERGRGNFPDRFSARQFPNYSSELNVNALLLGDSALYLCASSLRDVSTDTQYFGPGTRLTVL.

The gene calls are TRBV29-1 and TRBJ2-5; perhaps TRBD2 as D (8 bases). The CDR3 contains 13 residues. The germline V gene encodes CDR1 SQVTM and CDR2 ANQGSEA. V was clipped by 2 bases and J by 10 bases, with 17 bases between them. DNA for the CDR3: TGCAGCGTTGAAACCACAGGGGCGGGAGGCCAGTACTTC. Its protein is CSVETTGAGGQYF.

This clonotype was seen a handful of times. The rearrangement joins TRBV20-1 to TRBJ2-1; no reliable D call. The CDR3 loop spans 14 amino acids. Germline assignment: CDR1 DFQATT and CDR2 SNEGSKA (reference sequence). V dropped 8 bases and J dropped 2 bases, with 16 bases sitting between them. CDR3 in DNA: TGCAGTCCTCGGGTTACCGGCCCCTACAATGAGCAGTTCTTC. It specifies CSPRVTGPYNEQFF.

The chain is built from TRBV28 and TRBJ1-6; D is undetermined. The CDR3 loop spans 15 amino acids. CDR1 is MDHEN and CDR2 is SYDVKM in the germline V gene. The ends were cut back, 6 bases at V and 3 bases at J, with 12 bases in the middle. Here the CDR3 reads CASSSRPNYNSPLHF. As DNA, the CDR3 is TGTGCCAGCAGCAGTAGACCCAACTATAATTCACCCCTCCACTTT.